A single sample is the source of the 27 T cell receptor beta chains below, sequenced in a study of blood T cell repertoires in COVID-19. Clones were sequenced by immunoSEQ multiplex PCR, and TCRdb holds only the in-frame ones, with some missing. There are 95,000 or so clones in the sample; more than 80% occur only once, and 24% lies in the top ten. The source material was peripheral blood. The source of these receptors is a human donor in a cohort sampled during active COVID-19.

This clone was seen a handful of times. The genes are TRBV12-3 or TRBV12-4 and TRBJ1-5; D unclear. Deletions cut 7 bases from V and 5 bases from J, with 12 bases between. This CDR3 is 13 amino acids long. The CDR3 DNA reads as TGTGCCAGCACCCCGGACGGGGATCAGCCCCAGCATTTT. Amino acid sequence: CASTPDGDQPQHF.

This chain's CDR3 is CASRDGGVHGYTF. DNA for the CDR3: TGTGCCAGCAGAGATGGGGGGGTGCATGGCTACACCTTC. This chain connects TRBV6-1 to TRBJ1-2, with D possibly TRBD1 on 5 matching bases. Germline V lookup: CDR1 MNHNS, CDR2 SASEGT. V was shortened by 6 bases and J by 6 bases, with 14 bases between the two germline ends. The length of the CDR3 is 13 residues.

The chain has TRBV12-3 or TRBV12-4 and TRBJ2-4; TRBD1 agrees at 7 bases. V gave up 6 bases and J gave up 7 bases; unmatched junction bases: 6. This CDR3 is 13 amino acids long. The CDR3 bases are TGTGCCAGCAGCCCCGACAGGGAGAACATTCAGTACTTC. Its protein product is CASSPDRENIQYF.

The chain combines TRBV3-1 (or the pseudogene TRBV3-2) with TRBJ1-6; TRBD1 matches at 9 bases. Germline loops: CDR1 LGHDT, CDR2 YNNKEL (reference sequence). This CDR3 comprises 15 residues. V was clipped by 5 bases and J by 7 bases; unmatched bases: 6. The DNA of the CDR3 is TGTGCCAGCAGCTTGGGACAGGGAATGAATTCACCCCTCCACTTT. Amino acids: CASSLGQGMNSPLHF.

The chain couples TRBV28 to TRBJ2-2; weak D call: TRBD2 (6 bases). V was clipped by 6 bases and J by 6 bases, with 14 bases between them. The CDR3 contains 14 residues. From germline, CDR1 is MDHEN and CDR2 SYDVKM. The CDR3 DNA reads as TGTGCCAGCAGCCTTGCAGGGAGGCCCGGGGAGCTGTTTTTT. It yields the protein CASSLAGRPGELFF.

The rearrangement joins TRBV20-1 to TRBJ2-3; a possible D gene is TRBD2 (5 bases). Germline loops: CDR1 DFQATT, CDR2 SNEGSKA (reference sequence). The CDR3 has 15 residues. Trimming shortened V by 3 bases and J by 2 bases, and 15 bases separated the two germline ends. Here the CDR3 DNA reads TGCAGTGCTAGTAGGCTAGCCATCTCCACAGATACGCAGTATTTT. It codes for CSASRLAISTDTQYF.

The chain has TRBV15 and TRBJ1-5; 10 bases align to TRBD1. The V segment lost 3 bases and the J segment 5 bases; nucleotides outside the gene matches: 4. Germline CDR1 reads LNHNV; CDR2 reads YYDKDF (reference sequence). The length of the CDR3 is 15 residues. The DNA of the CDR3 is TGTGCCACCAGCAGCCGGGACAGGGGATATCAGCCCCAGCATTTT. Its translation is CATSSRDRGYQPQHF.

The chain couples TRBV4-2 to TRBJ2-2; D possibly corresponds to TRBD1 (6 bases). Between the trimmed V and J ends, which lost 1 base and 5 bases, there was a span of 17 bases. The germline V gene encodes CDR1 LGHNA and CDR2 YNFKEQ. This CDR3 spans 17 amino acids. As DNA, the CDR3 is TGTGCCAGCAGCCAAGCTAGATCGACAGGAAGTACCGGGGAGCTGTTTTTT. Translation gives CASSQARSTGSTGELFF.

The rearrangement uses TRBV14 and TRBJ1-4; 10 bases are shared with TRBD1. The V and J ends lost 4 bases and 7 bases, in that order; junction bases with no gene match: 6. Germline V gene sequence: CDR1 SGHDN, CDR2 FVKESK. This CDR3 region has 15 residues. The CDR3 reads CASSPTGTGVEKLFF. The CDR3 bases are TGTGCCAGCAGCCCGACCGGGACAGGGGTTGAAAAACTGTTTTTT.

This clone appeared a single time. This chain links TRBV6-1 with TRBJ2-7; D unclear. The V gene lost 2 bases and the J gene lost 2 bases, with 19 bases spanning the gap. This CDR3 spans 17 amino acids. Germline lookup yields CDR1 MNHNS and CDR2 SASEGT. CDR3: CASSESAATPFAYEQYF. CDR3 nucleotides: TGTGCCAGCAGTGAAAGCGCAGCCACCCCTTTTGCCTACGAGCAGTACTTC.

This rearrangement joins TRBV15 to TRBJ2-3, with D unresolved. Germline CDR1 reads LNHNV; CDR2 reads YYDKDF (reference sequence). This CDR3 is built from 15 residues. V was cut by 0 bases and J by 1 base, with 8 bases left in between. The CDR3 is CATSRDLAGTDTQYF. The CDR3 bases are TGTGCCACCAGCAGAGATTTGGCGGGCACAGATACGCAGTATTTT.

The CDR3 is CASSSLGSPGGYTF. The CDR3 DNA reads TGTGCCAGCAGCTCTCTGGGGTCACCGGGGGGCTACACCTTC. The V and J genes are TRBV6-6 and TRBJ1-2; D call uncertain. The ends were cut back, 6 bases at V and 8 bases at J, with 19 bases in the middle. Germline CDR1 reads MNHNY; CDR2 reads SVGAGI (reference sequence). CDR3 size: 14 residues.

This clone was seen only a few times. This chain connects TRBV19 to TRBJ2-6; 8 bases fit TRBD1. Trimming cost V 9 bases and J 2 bases; bases outside gene matches: 6. Germline CDR1 reads LNHDA; CDR2 reads SQIVND (reference sequence). The CDR3 sequence is 15 residues long. The CDR3 sequence is CASRAGGAGANVLTF. The CDR3 region has the DNA TGTGCCAGCCGGGCAGGGGGCGCTGGGGCCAACGTCCTGACTTTC.

The chain carries TRBV2 and TRBJ2-5; D might be TRBD2 (6 bases). The CDR3 totals 13 residues. V was cut by 8 bases and J by 2 bases, with 12 bases left in between. Germline CDR1 is SNHLY and CDR2 is FYNNEI. This CDR3 reads CASRRDFQETQYF. The CDR3 coding sequence is TGTGCCAGCCGACGGGACTTTCAAGAGACCCAGTACTTC.

The chain joins TRBV6-5 to TRBJ1-2, with D unclear. The CDR3 has 13 amino acids. The germline V and J ends were trimmed by 8 bases and 8 bases, with 18 bases remaining between them. Germline lookup yields CDR1 MNHEY and CDR2 SVGAGI. The chain's CDR3 is CASLISSEEGYTF. CDR3 DNA: TGTGCCAGCTTGATTTCATCGGAGGAGGGCTACACCTTC.

The chain carries TRBV27 and TRBJ2-7; D possibly corresponds to TRBD1 (5 bases). V lost 3 bases to trimming and J lost 7 bases, with 28 bases between them. CDR3 size: 18 residues. Germline lookup yields CDR1 MNHEY and CDR2 SMNVEV (reference sequence). Here the CDR3 DNA reads TGTGCCAGCAGTTTTGACTCGCGTTCCAGGGAAACTCTACGGGAGCAGTACTTC. Protein: CASSFDSRSRETLREQYF.

This clone was recorded once. J is TRBJ1-4 and V is TRBV14, with TRBD1 matching 7 bases. Trimming at V came to 4 bases and at J to 7 bases, leaving 6 bases not matched to a gene. CDR3 length: 14 amino acids. The germline V gene has CDR1 SGHDN and CDR2 FVKESK. The CDR3 nucleotides read TGTGCCAGCAGCCTCCGACAGGGAAGTGAAAAACTGTTTTTT. Its translation: CASSLRQGSEKLFF. The full variable domain, in which reference TRBV14 and TRBJ1-4 provide the parts outside the CDR3, is EAGVTQFPSHSVIEKGQTVTLRCDPISGHDNLYWYRRVMGKEIKFLLHFVKESKQDESGMPNNRFLAERTGGTYSTLKVQPAELEDSGVYFCASSLRQGSEKLFFGSGTQLSVL.

V gene TRBV7-9 combines with J gene TRBJ1-2, with D perhaps TRBD1 (6 bases). The CDR3 extends over 15 amino acids. The germline V gene has CDR1 SEHNR and CDR2 FQNEAQ (reference sequence). V was cut by 1 base and J by 8 bases, with 17 bases left in between. The CDR3 coding sequence is TGTGCCAGCAGCTTAGGAATTGGGGGCAGGGGAGGCTACACCTTC. Translation gives CASSLGIGGRGGYTF.

V usage is TRBV28 and J usage is TRBJ1-2, with 9 bases that match TRBD1. Unmatched junction bases numbered 15, after V lost 4 bases and J lost 6 bases. CDR1 and CDR2 from the germline V gene are MDHEN and SYDVKM. The CDR3 consists of 17 residues. DNA for the CDR3: TGTGCCAGCAGTTCATTAGGCAAAACCGGGACAGGGAATGGCTACACCTTC. This translates into CASSSLGKTGTGNGYTF.

CDR3 loop: CASSVDEYSNQPQHF. The CDR3 DNA is TGTGCCAGCAGCGTAGATGAGTATAGCAATCAGCCCCAGCATTTT. V is TRBV9 and J is TRBJ1-5, with D uncertain. V lost 0 bases and J 0 bases, leaving 7 bases between the germline ends. This CDR3 contains 15 residues. Germline V gives CDR1 SGDLS, CDR2 YYNGEE. Full variable domain (rest looked up from reference TRBV9 and TRBJ1-5): DSGVTQTPKHLITATGQRVTLRCSPRSGDLSVYWYQQSLDQGLQFLIQYYNGEERAKGNILERFSAQQFPDLHSELNLSSLELGDSALYFCASSVDEYSNQPQHFGDGTRLSIL.

The genes are TRBV19 and TRBJ2-2, with a weak D call TRBD1 (5 bases). Germline loops: CDR1 LNHDA, CDR2 SQIVND (reference sequence). V was pared by 5 bases and J by 7 bases, with 14 bases between. This CDR3 contains 14 residues. CDR3 protein: CASSQDISIGELFF. The CDR3 region has the DNA TGTGCCAGTAGTCAGGACATATCCATCGGGGAGCTGTTTTTT. The entire variable domain, with the rest obtained from reference TRBV19 and TRBJ2-2, is as follows: DGGITQSPKYLFRKEGQNVTLSCEQNLNHDAMYWYRQDPGQGLRLIYYSQIVNDFQKGDIAEGYSVSREKKESFPLTVTSAQKNPTAFYLCASSQDISIGELFFGEGSRLTVL.

The rearrangement uses TRBV29-1 and TRBJ1-1; 7 bases are a match to TRBD1. Trimming cost V 4 bases and J 8 bases; bases outside gene matches: 7. Germline values: CDR1 SQVTM, CDR2 ANQGSEA. CDR3 length: 12 residues. The CDR3 coding sequence is TGCAGCGTTGTGAAGGGGGCGGGCGAAGCTTTCTTT. This codes for CSVVKGAGEAFF.

This clone is a singleton in its sample. The rearrangement uses TRBV7-2 and TRBJ2-5; D gene unclear. In germline, CDR1 is SGHTA, CDR2 FQGNSA. The length of the CDR3 is 16 residues. Trimming stripped 1 base from V and 6 bases from J, with 18 bases between. The CDR3 spells CASSLGASVGLQTQYF. Here the CDR3 DNA reads TGTGCCAGCAGCTTAGGAGCGTCTGTAGGCTTGCAGACCCAGTACTTC.

This chain links TRBV6-2 or TRBV6-3 with TRBJ1-5; 8 nucleotides agree with TRBD1. Trimming cost V 6 bases and J 5 bases; bases outside gene matches: 9. The CDR3 runs 15 residues. Germline V gives CDR1 MNHEY, CDR2 SVGEGT. The CDR3 reads CASSLGQGADQPQHF. The CDR3 nucleotides are TGTGCCAGCAGCCTAGGGCAGGGGGCGGATCAGCCCCAGCATTTT.

The chain is built from TRBV27 and TRBJ1-2; perhaps TRBD1 as D (5 bases). Germline V gives CDR1 MNHEY, CDR2 SMNVEV (reference sequence). V was cut by 3 bases and J by 7 bases, with 18 bases left in between. The CDR3 totals 15 residues. CDR3 nucleotide sequence: TGTGCCAGCAGTTTCGTTGCCCAGGGTAATGGTGGCTACACCTTC. Translating it yields CASSFVAQGNGGYTF.

CDR3 sequence: CASSRPGSWFGNTIYF. CDR3 bases: TGTGCCAGCAGTCGCCCCGGGTCTTGGTTTGGAAACACCATATATTTT. The J gene is TRBJ1-3, the V gene TRBV28; unclear D gene. The CDR3 length is 16 residues. The germline V gene has CDR1 MDHEN and CDR2 SYDVKM. V gave up 5 bases and J gave up 3 bases, with 17 bases separating them.

This clone occurred a few times. The chain links TRBV7-2 to TRBJ1-2; 7 bases fit TRBD1. Germline CDR1 is SGHTA and CDR2 is FQGNSA. V lost 5 bases and J lost 8; bases outside the gene matches: 8. This CDR3 spans 13 amino acids. The CDR3 protein is CASSTTGARGYTF. The CDR3 coding sequence is TGTGCCAGCAGCACTACAGGGGCGAGAGGCTACACCTTC.